Shown below are 3 T cell receptor beta chains from a single sample sequenced in a study of molecular identifiers for immune sequencing clone quantification. TCRdb passed the PCR reads through MiXCR, listing each CDR3 protein once. The sample has more than 450,000 distinct CDR3 sequences; roughly 23% are singletons. Specimen: naive CD8+ T cells from blood, with Jurkat cell RNA spiked in. Regarding subset: FACS-sorted CD8+CD4-CCR7+CD45RA+ naive T cells. Source of these receptors: a human donor in good health. Some libraries in this study had Jurkat cell RNA spiked in.

This clonotype occurred many times. The J gene is TRBJ2-7, the V gene TRBV7-6, with D uncertain. The length of the CDR3 is 13 residues. Germline-derived CDR1 and CDR2 are SGHVS and FNYEAQ. With 5 bases removed from V and 3 bases from J, the gap between germline ends came to 11 bases. In DNA, the CDR3 is TGTGCCAGCAGCCGCGGCGCCGGCTACGAGCAGTACTTC. This translates into CASSRGAGYEQYF.

This clonotype was detected a few times. The chain joins TRBV7-2 to TRBJ1-1; D not resolved. The CDR3 consists of 14 residues. Germline V gives CDR1 SGHTA, CDR2 FQGNSA. Deletions cut 5 bases from V and 7 bases from J, with 17 bases between. CDR3 region: CASSPEIPAGEAFF. Here the CDR3 DNA reads TGTGCCAGCAGCCCAGAGATTCCAGCGGGTGAAGCTTTCTTT.

This clonotype has a count of ten or more. V and J are TRBV5-6 and TRBJ2-7, with TRBD1 identical over 7 bases. Trimming at V came to 4 bases and at J to 0 bases, leaving 10 bases not matched to a gene. The CDR3 runs to 16 residues. Germline loops: CDR1 SGHDT, CDR2 YYEEEE. CDR3 coding DNA: TGTGCCAGCAGCCTGGGACAGAGCAAACCCTCCTACGAGCAGTACTTC. This sequence encodes CASSLGQSKPSYEQYF.